The source of this T cell receptor beta chain is a study of blood T cells in healthy people across ages. In regard to this clonotype: Its target is not known.

The CDR3 sequence is 17 residues long. The germline CDR1 and CDR2 sequences are MGHRA and YSYEKL. V lost 3 bases to trimming and J lost 8 bases; unmatched junction nucleotides: 7. Using a J-beta primer mix together with a sample-barcoded 5' primer, a second PCR was run for about 6 to 11 cycles. TCRdb independently ran MiXCR on the 5' RACE reads; one entry per CDR3 protein. This table holds 600,000 to 850,000 distinct CDR3 sequences, roughly 25% found once. Study findings and constraints: Possibly confounding the expanded clonotype changes was the fact that donor CMV status was unknown.

This sample also belongs to another study, concerning T cells of mothers and their children.

The receptor's source is a boy aged 5-17 years in good health. Material: blood. The V gene is TRBV4-1, the J gene TRBJ2-2; TRBD2 matches 15 bases. As DNA, the CDR3 is TGCGCCAGCAGCCAGGAAGGACTAGCGGGAGGGTGGGGGGAGCTGTTTTTT. Its translation: CASSQEGLAGGWGELFF.